This T cell receptor (beta chain) was obtained from a study of blood T cell repertoires in COVID-19. On the study more broadly: Samples of COVID-19 (acute and convalescent) were obtained from the United States, Italy and Spain. PBMCs, B-cell-depleted T cells, or T cells were the source of the cDNA or gDNA that made up the material.

Trimming removed 4 bases at V and 5 bases at J, with 9 bases between. The CDR3 loop spans 13 amino acids. Germline V gene sequence: CDR1 SNHLY, CDR2 FYNNEI. This clone was seen a few times. The repertoire was sequenced with immunoSEQ multiplex PCR; TCRdb's copy has only in-frame clones and lacks some. This table has 30,000 to 35,000 clones, more than 75% appearing once. The source material was peripheral blood. The chain has TRBV2 and TRBJ1-3; no clear D. This TCR came from a woman aged 55-75 years with acute or convalescent COVID-19. The CDR3 sequence: CASSGELRNTIYF. The CDR3 nucleotides are TGTGCCAGCAGTGGGGAGTTACGAAACACCATATATTTT.